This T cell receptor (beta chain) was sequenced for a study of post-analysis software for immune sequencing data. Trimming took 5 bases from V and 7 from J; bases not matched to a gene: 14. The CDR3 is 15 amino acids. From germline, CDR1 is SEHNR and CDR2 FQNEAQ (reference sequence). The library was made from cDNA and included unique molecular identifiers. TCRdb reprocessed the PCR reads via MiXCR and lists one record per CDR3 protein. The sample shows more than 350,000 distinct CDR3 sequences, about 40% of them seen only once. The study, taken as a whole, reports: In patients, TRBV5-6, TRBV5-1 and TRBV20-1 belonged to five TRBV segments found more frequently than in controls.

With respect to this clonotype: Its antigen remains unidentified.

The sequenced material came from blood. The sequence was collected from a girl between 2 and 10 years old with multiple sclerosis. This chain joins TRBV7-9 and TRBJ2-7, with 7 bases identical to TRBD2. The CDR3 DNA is TGTGCCAGCAGCGATCGACTAGCCCCCTACAATGAGCAGTACTTC. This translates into CASSDRLAPYNEQYF. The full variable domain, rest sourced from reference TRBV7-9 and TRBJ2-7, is DTGVSQNPRHKITKRGQNVTFRCDPISEHNRLYWYRQTLGQGPEFLTYFQNEAQLEKSRLLSDRFSAERPKGSFSTLEIQRTEQGDSAMYLCASSDRLAPYNEQYFGPGTRLTVT.